One and the same sample provided the 32 T cell receptor beta chains below, sequenced in a study of a mutant IDH1 vaccine in newly diagnosed glioma (dated by TCRdb to the early 2020s). No antigen has been assigned to these receptors. The time point tag for this specimen amounts to: week 47, end of study. Each vaccine dose was 300 ug of a 20-mer mutant IDH1 peptide in Montanide, given subcutaneously with topical imiquimod. Library preparation used the immunoSEQ multiplex PCR assay. TCRdb re-hosts the immuneACCESS table, in-frame sequences only. Its copies lack some clones; in the studies checked, an unresolved V gene accounts for under half of them, and the cause for the rest is not known. Counted in this sample were about 56,000 clones; approximately 75% of them appeared once. Less than 6.5% of the sample lies in the top ten. The sequenced sample was PBMCs, obtained from a glioma patient whose treatment included an IDH1 peptide vaccine. These receptor sequences come from a man in his fifties or sixties with glioma.

This clone was seen a handful of times. Other DNA sequences from this sample encode an identical CDR3 as well. V usage is TRBV30 and J usage is TRBJ2-7; D gene unclear. CDR1 is GTSNPN, CDR2 SVGIG, per germline (reference sequence). The V and J ends lost 3 bases and 4 bases respectively, with 7 bases between them. This CDR3 has 11 residues. CDR3 bases: TGTGCCTGGAGAGGGAATTACGAGCAGTACTTC. This sequence encodes CAWRGNYEQYF.

This clone turned up a few times. CDR3 DNA sequence: TGTGCCAGCAGTGCAGGGACGGCTGGCTACACCTTC. It is translated as CASSAGTAGYTF. The chain joins TRBV2 to TRBJ1-2, with a weak D call TRBD1 (5 bases). The CDR3 is 12 amino acids. Trimming took 4 bases from V and 7 from J, leaving 10 bases between them. In germline, CDR1 is SNHLY, CDR2 FYNNEI. Complete variable domain (other parts from reference TRBV2 and TRBJ1-2): EPEVTQTPSHQVTQMGQEVILRCVPISNHLYFYWYRQILGQKVEFLVSFYNNEISEKSEIFDDQFSVERPDGSNFTLKIRSTKLEDSAMYFCASSAGTAGYTFGSGTRLTVV.

The chain employs TRBV5-4 and TRBJ2-1, with TRBD2 matching over 9 bases. The CDR3 has 15 residues. V lost 2 bases and J lost 6; bases outside the gene matches: 6. Germline values: CDR1 SGHNT, CDR2 YYREEE (reference sequence). CDR3 nucleotides: TGTGCCAGCAGCTTTGGGACTAGCAGAGGCAATGAGCAGTTCTTC. Encoded protein: CASSFGTSRGNEQFF.

V usage is TRBV6-1 and J usage is TRBJ2-3; D perhaps matches TRBD2 (7 bases). Between the trimmed V and J ends, which lost 6 bases and 3 bases, there was a span of 13 bases. This CDR3 is 14 amino acids long. Germline CDR1 MNHNS, CDR2 SASEGT. Written as DNA, the CDR3 is TGTGCCAGCAGAGGGGGGGGTTTTACAGATACGCAGTATTTT. This translates into CASRGGGFTDTQYF.

The chain uses TRBV4-1 and TRBJ2-1; D is undetermined. The CDR3 spans 12 residues. Germline V gene sequence: CDR1 MGHRA, CDR2 YSYEKL. V lost 3 bases and J lost 3, with 3 bases in between. CDR3 coding DNA: TGCGCCAGCAGCCACCGCTACAATGAGCAGTTCTTC. Its translation: CASSHRYNEQFF.

The chain uses TRBV30 and TRBJ1-6; D is ambiguous. Germline CDR1 GTSNPN, CDR2 SVGIG (reference sequence). CDR3 length: 16 residues. Between the trimmed V and J ends, which lost 2 bases and 6 bases, there was a span of 17 bases. CDR3 amino acids: CAWSTPSKNPNSPLHF. CDR3 DNA: TGTGCCTGGAGTACCCCTTCCAAGAACCCTAATTCACCCCTCCACTTT.

V usage is TRBV7-2 and J usage is TRBJ1-4; the D gene is possibly TRBD1 (6 bases). The CDR3 extends over 16 amino acids. CDR1 and CDR2 (germline): SGHTA, FQGNSA. Trimming shortened V by 7 bases and J by 3 bases, and 18 bases separated the two germline ends. CDR3 DNA sequence: TGTGCCAGCAAAGCGGGGGGGCCATCGGCTAATGAAAAACTGTTTTTT. Residues: CASKAGGPSANEKLFF.

This rearrangement joins TRBV4-1 to TRBJ1-2; no reliable D call. The CDR3 is made up of 15 amino acids. The germline V gene encodes CDR1 MGHRA and CDR2 YSYEKL. V lost 0 bases and J lost 9, with 17 bases in between. This CDR3 is CASSQEWQTFSSYTF. CDR3 nucleotide sequence: TGCGCCAGCAGCCAAGAGTGGCAGACCTTTTCGAGCTACACCTTC.

V is TRBV6-1 and J is TRBJ1-2; possibly TRBD1 for D (6 bases). Trimming pared 1 base from V and 3 bases from J, leaving 12 bases between. Germline assignment: CDR1 MNHNS and CDR2 SASEGT. The length of the CDR3 is 15 residues. The CDR3 nucleotides read TGTGCCAGCAGTGAAGTGGTGAAGGGGGACTATGGCTACACCTTC. It is translated as CASSEVVKGDYGYTF.

This chain connects TRBV14 to TRBJ2-3, with 10 bases identical to TRBD2. V was pared by 4 bases and J by 2 bases, with 6 bases of the junction left unmatched. Germline V gene data show CDR1 as SGHDN and CDR2 as FVKESK. The CDR3 is made up of 16 amino acids. In nucleotides, the CDR3 is TGTGCCAGCAGCCCCCGGACTAGCGGTTTCACAGATACGCAGTATTTT. Translation: CASSPRTSGFTDTQYF.

The chain uses TRBV6-1 and TRBJ1-4, with D possibly matching TRBD1 (5 bases). Germline CDR1 and CDR2: MNHNS and SASEGT. V lost 6 bases and J lost 7, with 18 bases in between. The CDR3 loop spans 15 amino acids. DNA for the CDR3: TGTGCCAGCAGCCTAGGAGGGTTAACAGGTGAAAAACTGTTTTTT. It specifies CASSLGGLTGEKLFF.

V gene TRBV30 combines with J gene TRBJ1-2; 11 bases line up with TRBD1. CDR1 GTSNPN and CDR2 SVGIG come from the germline V gene (reference sequence). The CDR3 contains 13 residues. V trimming: 5 bases; J trimming: 4 bases; junction bases outside the gene matches: 3. The CDR3 bases are TGTGCCTGGGGGACAGGGGGTGTCTATGGCTACACCTTC. Translating gives CAWGTGGVYGYTF.

This chain uses TRBV13 with TRBJ1-6, with 7 bases identical to TRBD1. V dropped 0 bases and J dropped 5; count of bases not matched to a gene: 7. CDR1 is PRHDT and CDR2 is FYEKMQ in the germline V gene (reference sequence). This CDR3 contains 17 residues. CDR3 nucleotide sequence: TGTGCCAGCAGCTTAGGAAGGGGGCGAAGTGATAATTCACCCCTCCACTTT. Its protein is CASSLGRGRSDNSPLHF. Using reference TRBV13 and TRBJ1-6 for the parts outside the CDR3, the full variable domain is AAGVIQSPRHLIKEKRETATLKCYPIPRHDTVYWYQQGPGQDPQFLISFYEKMQSDKGSIPDRFSAQQFSDYHSELNMSSLELGDSALYFCASSLGRGRSDNSPLHFGNGTRLTVT.

The sample holds one count of this clone. V usage is TRBV7-9 and J usage is TRBJ1-1; the match to TRBD1 covers 7 bases. Germline V gene data show CDR1 as SEHNR and CDR2 as FQNEAQ (reference sequence). With V trimmed by 5 bases and J by 5 bases, 11 bases remained unmatched. The CDR3 spans 15 residues. The CDR3 nucleotides are TGTGCCAGCAGCCAAAGACAGGGTGGTAGAACTGAAGCTTTCTTT. Its protein product is CASSQRQGGRTEAFF.

A remark on this clone: The same CDR3 arises from other DNA sequences in this sample as well. The V call is TRBV19, the J call TRBJ1-2, with D possibly being TRBD1 (5 bases). The CDR3 spans 13 residues. The V gene lost 5 bases and the J gene lost 4 bases, with 11 bases spanning the gap. CDR1 LNHDA and CDR2 SQIVND come from the germline V gene (reference sequence). The CDR3 spells CASSPQGFYGYTF. The DNA of the CDR3 is TGTGCCAGTAGTCCCCAGGGATTCTATGGCTACACCTTC.

The chain links TRBV12-5 to TRBJ1-1; a weak D match, TRBD1 (6 bases). The V and J ends lost 6 bases and 1 base respectively, with 9 bases between them. CDR3 length equals 13 residues. Germline CDR1 reads LGHNT; CDR2 reads FRNRAP. The CDR3 loop reads CASGTGPNTEAFF. The CDR3 DNA sequence: TGTGCTAGTGGGACAGGACCGAACACTGAAGCTTTCTTT.

The CDR3 bases are TGTGCCAGCAGCGTAGTCAAGACAGGGCTCCCCTATGGCTACACCTTC. It specifies CASSVVKTGLPYGYTF. The chain is built from TRBV9 and TRBJ1-2; 7 bases map to TRBD1. The CDR3 sequence is 16 residues long. V trimming: 0 bases; J trimming: 4 bases; junction bases outside the gene matches: 9. CDR1 and CDR2 from the germline V gene are SGDLS and YYNGEE.

In the case of this clone: A junction boundary mismatches the germline segment, possibly from a read error. The chain has TRBV9 and TRBJ2-1; D perhaps matches TRBD1 (6 bases). Per the germline V gene, CDR1 is SGDLS and CDR2 is YYNGEE. The CDR3 consists of 15 residues. CDR3 bases: TGTGCCAGCAGCGTAGAGCTCTACAGGGTGAATGAACAGTTCTTC. Residues: CASSVELYRVNEQFF.

This chain connects TRBV9 to TRBJ2-3; D is undetermined. Germline V lookup: CDR1 SGDLS, CDR2 YYNGEE. V was shortened by 0 bases and J by 1 base, with 9 bases between the two germline ends. This CDR3 spans 15 amino acids. The CDR3 coding sequence is TGTGCCAGCAGCGTAGGTTCACAGCGCACAGATACGCAGTATTTT. Translation gives CASSVGSQRTDTQYF.

The chain links TRBV14 to TRBJ2-1; D is unclear. The CDR3 consists of 17 residues. The V and J ends lost 3 bases and 4 bases respectively, with 19 bases between them. Looked up from germline, CDR1 is SGHDN and CDR2 is FVKESK. The CDR3 is CASSHLSWEKGYNEQFF. The DNA for the CDR3 is TGTGCCAGCAGCCATCTCTCGTGGGAAAAAGGGTACAATGAGCAGTTCTTC.

The chain uses TRBV6-6 and TRBJ2-7; 9 bases map to TRBD2. Germline values: CDR1 MNHNY, CDR2 SVGAGI (reference sequence). The V segment lost 2 bases and the J segment 6 bases; nucleotides outside the gene matches: 5. This CDR3 has 14 amino acids. CDR3 residues: CASSYRAGGTEQYF. CDR3 DNA sequence: TGTGCCAGCAGTTACCGAGCGGGGGGCACCGAGCAGTACTTC.

In its sample, this clone was seen a few times. The V call is TRBV20-1, the J call TRBJ2-1; D ambiguous. Deletions cut 7 bases from V and 6 bases from J, with 10 bases between. The CDR3 length is 11 residues. CDR1 is DFQATT, CDR2 SNEGSKA, per germline (reference sequence). DNA of the CDR3: TGCAGTGTCCAGGCCCTCAATGAGCAGTTCTTC. This translates into CSVQALNEQFF.

This clone was observed a few times. The rearrangement uses TRBV19 and TRBJ1-1; 10 nucleotides agree with TRBD1. This CDR3 spans 14 amino acids. CDR1 and CDR2 from the germline V gene are LNHDA and SQIVND (reference sequence). The trim removed 6 bases at V and 8 bases at J, leaving 9 bases unmatched. The CDR3 spells CASRTGTGAFEAFF. CDR3 bases: TGTGCCAGTAGAACCGGGACAGGGGCGTTCGAAGCTTTCTTT.

CDR3 DNA sequence: TGTGCCAGCAGCTCCCGGGACAGGGGCACCGGGGAGCTGTTTTTT. Its translation: CASSSRDRGTGELFF. The V gene is TRBV5-6, the J gene TRBJ2-2; 10 nucleotides align to TRBD1. CDR1 is SGHDT and CDR2 is YYEEEE in the germline V gene. The CDR3 spans 15 residues. After removal of 3 bases from V and 4 bases from J, the junction contained 3 bases not matched to a gene.

This rearrangement joins TRBV5-1 to TRBJ2-7, with TRBD2 as a possible D gene (6 bases). This CDR3 contains 13 residues. V lost 0 bases to trimming and J lost 5 bases, with 9 bases between them. CDR1 and CDR2 from the germline V gene are SGHRS and YFSETQ. The CDR3 sequence is CASSLDRTNEQYF. The CDR3 nucleotides are TGCGCCAGCAGCTTGGACAGGACTAACGAGCAGTACTTC. The full variable domain, its missing parts supplied by reference TRBV5-1 and TRBJ2-7, is KAGVTQTPRYLIKTRGQQVTLSCSPISGHRSVSWYQQTPGQGLQFLFEYFSETQRNKGNFPGRFSGRQFSNSRSEMNVSTLELGDSALYLCASSLDRTNEQYFGPGTRLTVT.

This clone appeared once. The chain has TRBV29-1 and TRBJ1-2, with 9 bases aligning to TRBD1. This CDR3 contains 13 residues. CDR1 is SQVTM, CDR2 ANQGSEA, per germline. V was pared by 7 bases and J by 5 bases, with 8 bases of the junction left unmatched. DNA of the CDR3: TGCAGCGGCGAGGTCGGACAGGGGTATGGCTACACCTTC. This encodes CSGEVGQGYGYTF.

The CDR3 DNA reads as TGTGCCAGCAGCCCTTGGACAGGAAAGAATTCCCACGTCCTGACTTTC. Translating gives CASSPWTGKNSHVLTF. The gene calls are TRBV7-9 and TRBJ2-6, with 7 positions matching TRBD1. The germline V gene has CDR1 SEHNR and CDR2 FQNEAQ (reference sequence). Germline trimming cut 5 bases from V and 11 bases from J; bases unmatched to any gene: 15. CDR3 length: 16 amino acids. Combining the CDR3 with reference TRBV7-9 and TRBJ2-6 gives the whole variable domain DTGVSQNPRHKITKRGQNVTFRCDPISEHNRLYWYRQTLGQGPEFLTYFQNEAQLEKSRLLSDRFSAERPKGSFSTLEIQRTEQGDSAMYLCASSPWTGKNSHVLTFGAGSRLTVL.

This clone was counted a few times. The chain employs TRBV19 and TRBJ1-5; D not certain. V lost 6 bases to trimming and J lost 4 bases, with 19 bases between them. Germline-derived CDR1 and CDR2 are LNHDA and SQIVND (reference sequence). There are 16 residues in the CDR3. CDR3 sequence reads: CASRYSHGVGNQPQHF. CDR3 DNA sequence: TGTGCCAGTAGGTATAGTCATGGGGTAGGGAATCAGCCCCAGCATTTT.

The rearrangement links TRBV5-5 to TRBJ1-1, with D tentatively TRBD1 (5 bases). Germline values: CDR1 SGHKS, CDR2 YYEKEE (reference sequence). Trimming took off 3 bases at V and 1 base at J, with 13 bases between the two ends. The CDR3 covers 15 residues. The CDR3 loop reads CASSSLTASNTEAFF. CDR3 DNA: TGTGCCAGCAGCTCGCTGACAGCGTCGAACACTGAAGCTTTCTTT.

The rearrangement links TRBV10-2 to TRBJ1-1; D is possibly TRBD1 (5 bases). CDR3 length: 15 residues. V shed 1 base and J shed 4 bases, with 13 bases lying between them. Germline V gives CDR1 WSHSY, CDR2 SAAADI. This CDR3 is CASSEFSRGSTEAFF. In nucleotides, the CDR3 is TGCGCCAGCAGTGAGTTTTCTAGGGGAAGCACTGAAGCTTTCTTT.

The sample holds one count of this clone. The V gene is TRBV29-1, the J gene TRBJ1-5, with TRBD1 as a possible D gene (6 bases). The germline V gene encodes CDR1 SQVTM and CDR2 ANQGSEA. This CDR3 is 13 amino acids long. Trimming stripped 7 bases from V and 7 bases from J, with 17 bases between. Here the CDR3 reads CSAHYRDRQPQHF. In DNA, the CDR3 is TGCAGCGCCCACTACAGGGATCGGCAGCCCCAGCATTTT.

CDR3 in amino acids: CASSVAGGVGTGELFF. In DNA form, the CDR3 reads TGTGCCAGCAGCGTAGCCGGGGGAGTAGGTACCGGGGAGCTGTTTTTT. The genes are TRBV9 and TRBJ2-2; TRBD2 might be the D (6 bases). The CDR3 runs 16 residues. V was pared by 0 bases and J by 5 bases, with 14 bases between. The germline V gene encodes CDR1 SGDLS and CDR2 YYNGEE.